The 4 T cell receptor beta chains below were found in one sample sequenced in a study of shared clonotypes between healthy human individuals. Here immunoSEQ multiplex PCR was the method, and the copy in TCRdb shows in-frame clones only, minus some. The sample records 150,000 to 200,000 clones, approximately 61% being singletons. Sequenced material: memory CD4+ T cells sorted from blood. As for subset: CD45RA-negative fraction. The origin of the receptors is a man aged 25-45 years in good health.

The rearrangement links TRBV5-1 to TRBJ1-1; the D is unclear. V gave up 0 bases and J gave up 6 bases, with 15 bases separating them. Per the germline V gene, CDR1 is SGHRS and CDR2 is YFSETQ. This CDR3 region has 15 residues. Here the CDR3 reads CASSLGLFDGAEAFF. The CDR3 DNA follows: TGCGCCAGCAGCTTGGGTCTCTTCGACGGGGCTGAAGCTTTCTTT.

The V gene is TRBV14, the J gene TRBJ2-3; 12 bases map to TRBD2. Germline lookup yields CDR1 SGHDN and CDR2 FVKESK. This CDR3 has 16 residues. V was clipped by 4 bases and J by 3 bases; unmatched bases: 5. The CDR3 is CASSLGLAGRTDTQYF. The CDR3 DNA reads TGTGCCAGCAGCCTAGGACTAGCGGGACGTACAGATACGCAGTATTTT.

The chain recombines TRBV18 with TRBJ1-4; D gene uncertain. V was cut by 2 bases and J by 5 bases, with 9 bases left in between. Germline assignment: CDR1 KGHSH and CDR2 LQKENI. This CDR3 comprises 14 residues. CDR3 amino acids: CASSPSTDNEKLFF. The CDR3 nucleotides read TGTGCCAGCTCACCATCGACGGACAATGAAAAACTGTTTTTT.

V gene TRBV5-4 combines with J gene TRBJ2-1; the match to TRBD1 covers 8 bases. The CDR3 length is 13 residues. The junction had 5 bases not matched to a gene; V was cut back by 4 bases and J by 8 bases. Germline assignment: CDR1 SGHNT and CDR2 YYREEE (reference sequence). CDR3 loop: CASSQQGVDEQFF. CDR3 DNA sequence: TGTGCCAGCAGCCAACAGGGGGTCGATGAGCAGTTCTTC. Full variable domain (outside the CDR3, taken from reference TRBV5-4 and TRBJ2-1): ETGVTQSPTHLIKTRGQQVTLRCSSQSGHNTVSWYQQALGQGPQFIFQYYREEENGRGNFPPRFSGLQFPNYSSELNVNALELDDSALYLCASSQQGVDEQFFGPGTRLTVL.